This record looks at one T cell receptor beta chain sequence and its context. This entry is derived from a study of shared clonotypes between healthy human individuals. Cells designated naive CD8 were CD45RO-negative and were positively selected for CCR7, with terminally differentiated effector memory CD45RA+ cells excluded. V shed 2 bases and J 7 bases; nucleotides not matched to a gene: 9. CDR1 and CDR2 from the germline V gene are SGHDT and YYEEEE. The length of the CDR3 is 16 residues. Clones were sequenced by immunoSEQ multiplex PCR, and TCRdb holds only the in-frame ones, with some missing. The repertoire includes more than 2 million clones, approximately 94% of them detected once, and roughly 1% sits in the top ten.

This sequence was found in a man aged 18 to 35 in good health. Sequences were obtained from naive CD8+ T cells sorted from blood. The rearrangement links TRBV5-6 to TRBJ2-7; 13 bases map to TRBD2. The CDR3, as DNA: TGTGCCAGCAGCTTCCCCCAGGGACTAGCGGGGCGTGAGCAGTACTTC. Residues: CASSFPQGLAGREQYF.